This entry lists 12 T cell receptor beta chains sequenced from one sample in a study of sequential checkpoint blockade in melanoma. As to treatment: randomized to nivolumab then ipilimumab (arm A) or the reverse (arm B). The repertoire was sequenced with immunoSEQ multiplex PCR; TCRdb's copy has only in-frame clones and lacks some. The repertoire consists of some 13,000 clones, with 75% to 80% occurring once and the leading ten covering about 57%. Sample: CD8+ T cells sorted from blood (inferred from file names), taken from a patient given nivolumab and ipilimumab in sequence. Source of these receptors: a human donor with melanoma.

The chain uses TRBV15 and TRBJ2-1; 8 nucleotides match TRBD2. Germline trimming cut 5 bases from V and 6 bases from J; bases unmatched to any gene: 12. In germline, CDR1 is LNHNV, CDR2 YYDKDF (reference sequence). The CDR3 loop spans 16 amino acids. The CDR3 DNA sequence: TGTGCCACCAGCGGACTATCCGGGACTAGAGCCAATGAGCAGTTCTTC. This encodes CATSGLSGTRANEQFF. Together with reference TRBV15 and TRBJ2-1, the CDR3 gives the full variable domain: DAMVIQNPRYQVTQFGKPVTLSCSQTLNHNVMYWYQQKSSQAPKLLFHYYDKDFNNEADTPDNFQSRRPNTSFCFLDIRSPGLGDTAMYLCATSGLSGTRANEQFFGPGTRLTVL.

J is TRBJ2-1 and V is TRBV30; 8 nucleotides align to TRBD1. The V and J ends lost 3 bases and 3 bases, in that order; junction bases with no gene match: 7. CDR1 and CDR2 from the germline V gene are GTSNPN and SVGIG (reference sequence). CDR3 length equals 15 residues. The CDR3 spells CAWSLTGGIYNEQFF. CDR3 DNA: TGTGCCTGGAGCCTAACAGGGGGTATCTACAATGAGCAGTTCTTC. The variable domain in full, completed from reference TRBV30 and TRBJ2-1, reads SQTIHQWPATLVQPVGSPLSLECTVEGTSNPNLYWYRQAAGRGLQLLFYSVGIGQISSEVPQNLSASRPQDRQFILSSKKLLLSDSGFYLCAWSLTGGIYNEQFFGPGTRLTVL.

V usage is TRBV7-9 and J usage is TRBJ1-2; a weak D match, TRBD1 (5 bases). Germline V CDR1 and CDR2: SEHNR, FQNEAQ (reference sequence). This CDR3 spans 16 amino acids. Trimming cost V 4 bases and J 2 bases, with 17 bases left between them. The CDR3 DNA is TGTGCCAGCAGCTCAGAAGGGGATTCCAGGAACTATGGCTACACCTTC. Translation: CASSSEGDSRNYGYTF.

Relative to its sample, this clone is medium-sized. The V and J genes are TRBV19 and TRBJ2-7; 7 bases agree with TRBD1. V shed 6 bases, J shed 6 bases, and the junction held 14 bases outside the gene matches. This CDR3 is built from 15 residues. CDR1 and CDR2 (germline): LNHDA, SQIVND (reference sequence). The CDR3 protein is CASSLPGQRSGEQYF. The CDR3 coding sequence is TGTGCCAGTAGCCTACCGGGACAGCGCAGTGGCGAGCAGTACTTC.

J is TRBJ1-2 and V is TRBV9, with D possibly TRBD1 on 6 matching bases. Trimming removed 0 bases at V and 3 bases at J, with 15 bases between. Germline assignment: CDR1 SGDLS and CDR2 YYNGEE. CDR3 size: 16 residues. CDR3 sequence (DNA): TGTGCCAGCAGCGTAGACGGGGGGCAGGGATACTATGGCTACACCTTC. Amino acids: CASSVDGGQGYYGYTF.

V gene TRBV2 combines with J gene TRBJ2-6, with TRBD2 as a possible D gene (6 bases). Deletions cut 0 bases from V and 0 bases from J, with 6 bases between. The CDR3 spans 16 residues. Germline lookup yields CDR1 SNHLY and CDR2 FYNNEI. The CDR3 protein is CASSEAEGSGANVLTF. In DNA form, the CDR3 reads TGTGCCAGCAGTGAAGCGGAGGGCTCTGGGGCCAACGTCCTGACTTTC.

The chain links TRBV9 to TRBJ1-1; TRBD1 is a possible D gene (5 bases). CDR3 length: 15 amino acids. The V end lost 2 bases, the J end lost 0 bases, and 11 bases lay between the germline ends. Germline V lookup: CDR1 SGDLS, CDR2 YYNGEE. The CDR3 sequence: CASSVLGGVNTEAFF. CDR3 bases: TGTGCCAGCAGCGTCCTCGGGGGAGTGAACACTGAAGCTTTCTTT.

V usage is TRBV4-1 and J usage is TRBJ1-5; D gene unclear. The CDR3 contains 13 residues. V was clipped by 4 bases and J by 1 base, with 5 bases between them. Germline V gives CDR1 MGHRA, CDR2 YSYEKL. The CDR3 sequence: CASSLQSNQPQHF. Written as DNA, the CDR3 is TGCGCCAGCAGCCTCCAGAGCAATCAGCCCCAGCATTTT.

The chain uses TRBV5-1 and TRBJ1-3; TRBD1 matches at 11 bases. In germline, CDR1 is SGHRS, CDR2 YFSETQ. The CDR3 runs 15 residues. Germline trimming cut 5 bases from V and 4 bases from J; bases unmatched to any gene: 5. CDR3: CASRPDRGLGNTIYF. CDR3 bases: TGCGCCAGCAGACCGGACAGGGGGCTGGGAAACACCATATATTTT. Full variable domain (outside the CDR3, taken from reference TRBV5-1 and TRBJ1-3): KAGVTQTPRYLIKTRGQQVTLSCSPISGHRSVSWYQQTPGQGLQFLFEYFSETQRNKGNFPGRFSGRQFSNSRSEMNVSTLELGDSALYLCASRPDRGLGNTIYFGEGSWLTVV.

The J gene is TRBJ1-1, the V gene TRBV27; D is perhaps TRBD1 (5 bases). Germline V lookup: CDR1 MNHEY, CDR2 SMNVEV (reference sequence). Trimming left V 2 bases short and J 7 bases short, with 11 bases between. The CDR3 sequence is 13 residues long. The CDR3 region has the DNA TGTGCCAGCAGTTTAGGGGCAGCCTATGAAGCTTTCTTT. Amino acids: CASSLGAAYEAFF.

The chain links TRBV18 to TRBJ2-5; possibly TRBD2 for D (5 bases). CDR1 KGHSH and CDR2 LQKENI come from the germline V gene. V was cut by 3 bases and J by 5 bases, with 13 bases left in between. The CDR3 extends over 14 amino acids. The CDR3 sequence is CASSPPDLWETQYF. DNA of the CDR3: TGTGCCAGCTCACCTCCGGACTTGTGGGAGACCCAGTACTTC.

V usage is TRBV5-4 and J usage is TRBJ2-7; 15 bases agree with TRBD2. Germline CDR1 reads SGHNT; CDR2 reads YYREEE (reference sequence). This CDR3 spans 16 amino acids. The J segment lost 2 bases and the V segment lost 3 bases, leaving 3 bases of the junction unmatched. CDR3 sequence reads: CASSWTSGRVTYEQYF. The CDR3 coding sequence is TGTGCCAGCAGCTGGACTAGCGGGAGGGTAACCTACGAGCAGTACTTC. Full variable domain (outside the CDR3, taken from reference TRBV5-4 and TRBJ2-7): ETGVTQSPTHLIKTRGQQVTLRCSSQSGHNTVSWYQQALGQGPQFIFQYYREEENGRGNFPPRFSGLQFPNYSSELNVNALELDDSALYLCASSWTSGRVTYEQYFGPGTRLTVT.